The clone carrying this T cell receptor beta chain was counted many times. A single record per CDR3 protein comes from TCRdb applying MiXCR to the 5' RACE reads. In the table there are tens of thousands of distinct CDR3 sequences, less than 9.5% of which are singletons. Time point noted: blood at routine non-recurrence follow-up after resection. The input material, whole RNA from tumor, nontumor lung or frozen PBMC, was sequenced unsorted. The record originates from a study of spatial heterogeneity in lung cancer. Germline lookup yields CDR1 MNHNY and CDR2 SVGAGI (reference sequence). The CDR3 loop spans 14 amino acids. V shed 0 bases and J shed 3 bases, with 9 bases lying between them.

This specimen consisted of PBMCs, obtained at follow-up. This clonotype originated in a female donor with early-stage non-small cell lung cancer. The chain carries TRBV6-6 and TRBJ2-7; a possible D gene is TRBD1 (5 bases). CDR3 coding DNA: TGTGCCAGCAGTTACTCCGGGCAGGGCTACGAGCAGTACTTC. Translation gives CASSYSGQGYEQYF.